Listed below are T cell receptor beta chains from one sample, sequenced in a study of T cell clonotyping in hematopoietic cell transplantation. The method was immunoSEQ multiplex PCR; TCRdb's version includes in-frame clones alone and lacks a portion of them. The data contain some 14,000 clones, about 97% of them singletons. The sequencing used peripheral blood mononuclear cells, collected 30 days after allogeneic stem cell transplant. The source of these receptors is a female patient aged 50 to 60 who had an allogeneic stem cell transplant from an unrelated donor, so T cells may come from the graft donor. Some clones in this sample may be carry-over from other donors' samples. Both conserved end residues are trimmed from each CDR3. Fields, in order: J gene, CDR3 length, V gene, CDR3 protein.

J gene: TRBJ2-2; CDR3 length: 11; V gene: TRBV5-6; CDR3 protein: ASTWGRGRELF
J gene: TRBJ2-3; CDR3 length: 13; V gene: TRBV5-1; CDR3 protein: ASSLSGRGRDTQY
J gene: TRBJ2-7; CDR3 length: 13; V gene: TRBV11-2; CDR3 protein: ASSLATGATREQY
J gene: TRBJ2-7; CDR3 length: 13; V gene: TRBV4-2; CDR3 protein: ASSQDRGSSYEQY
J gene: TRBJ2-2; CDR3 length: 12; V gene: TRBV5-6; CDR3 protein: ASRLTGNTGELF
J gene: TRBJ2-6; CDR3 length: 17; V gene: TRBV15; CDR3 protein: ATSRLRAGGASGANVLT
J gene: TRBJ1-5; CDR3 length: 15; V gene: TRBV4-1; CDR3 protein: ASSQSPHVQGGKPQH
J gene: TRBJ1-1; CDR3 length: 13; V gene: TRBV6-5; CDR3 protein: ASSYRRVAYTEAF
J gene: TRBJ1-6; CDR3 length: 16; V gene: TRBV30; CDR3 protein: AWSYGDRVRTYNSPLH
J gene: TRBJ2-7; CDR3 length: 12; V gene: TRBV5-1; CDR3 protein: ASSLVGEGYEQY
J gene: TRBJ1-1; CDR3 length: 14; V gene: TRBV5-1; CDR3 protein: ASSLWAQGANTEAF
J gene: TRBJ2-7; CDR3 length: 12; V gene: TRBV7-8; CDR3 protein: ASSFHRVGYEQY
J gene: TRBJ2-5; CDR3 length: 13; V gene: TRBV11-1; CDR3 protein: ASSLDGGAGETQY
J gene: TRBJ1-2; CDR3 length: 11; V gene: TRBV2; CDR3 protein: ASRTGLRYGYT
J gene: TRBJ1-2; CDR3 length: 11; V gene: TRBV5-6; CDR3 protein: ASSLLGSYGYT
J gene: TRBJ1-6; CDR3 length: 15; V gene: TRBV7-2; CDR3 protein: ASRPTPDRRANSPLH
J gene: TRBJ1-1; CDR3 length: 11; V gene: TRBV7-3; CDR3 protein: ASSFQANTEAF
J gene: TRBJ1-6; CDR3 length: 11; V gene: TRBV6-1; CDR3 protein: ASSEFPRMTLH
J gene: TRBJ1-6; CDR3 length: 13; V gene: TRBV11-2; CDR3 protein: ASSPRAGINSPLH
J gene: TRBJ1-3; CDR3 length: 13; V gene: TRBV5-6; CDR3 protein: ASSLVDYSGNTIY
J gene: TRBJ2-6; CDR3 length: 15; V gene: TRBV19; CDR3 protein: ASSTPQGAAGANVLT
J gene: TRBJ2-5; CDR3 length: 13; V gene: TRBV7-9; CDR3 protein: ASSSQGVTQETQY
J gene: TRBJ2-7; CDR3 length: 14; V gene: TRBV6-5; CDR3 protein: ASSYSRTSGGREQY
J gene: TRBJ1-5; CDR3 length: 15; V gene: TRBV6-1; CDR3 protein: ASSEWVDRKSNQPQH
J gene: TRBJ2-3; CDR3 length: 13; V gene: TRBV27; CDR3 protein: ASSLAQAGTDTQY
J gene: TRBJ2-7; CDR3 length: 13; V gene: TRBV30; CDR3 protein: AWRGYALSNYEQY
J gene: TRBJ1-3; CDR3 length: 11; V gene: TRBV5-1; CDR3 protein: ASSLGATDTIY
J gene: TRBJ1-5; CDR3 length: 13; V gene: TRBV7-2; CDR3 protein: ASSLGGTGGQPQH
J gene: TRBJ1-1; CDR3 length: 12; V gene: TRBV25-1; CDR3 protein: ASGTGRENTEAF
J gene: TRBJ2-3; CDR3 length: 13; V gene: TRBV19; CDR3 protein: ASSIDGRRADTQY
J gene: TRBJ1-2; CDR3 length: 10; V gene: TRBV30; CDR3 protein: AWFGGLSGYT
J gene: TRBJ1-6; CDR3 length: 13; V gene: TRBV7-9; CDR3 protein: ASSFGQGTNSPLH
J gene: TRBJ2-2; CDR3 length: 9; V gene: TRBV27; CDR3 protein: ASSSAGELF
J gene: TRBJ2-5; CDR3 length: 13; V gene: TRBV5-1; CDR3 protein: ASSQGNLRSETQY
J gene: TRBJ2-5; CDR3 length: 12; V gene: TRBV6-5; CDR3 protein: ASSTAVPGETQY
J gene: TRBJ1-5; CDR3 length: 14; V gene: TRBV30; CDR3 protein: AWSTKGLPSSQPQH
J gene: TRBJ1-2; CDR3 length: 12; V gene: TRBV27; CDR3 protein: ASSSHDTNYGYT